This T cell receptor beta chain comes out of a study of blood T cell repertoires in COVID-19. Study overall: Samples representing acute and convalescent COVID-19 were sourced from the United States, Italy and Spain.

Under the authors' procedure: Reference gene primers were amplified, and this amplification served to estimate nucleated cell counts. TCRdb's copy holds only in-frame clones and misses some; the assay was immunoSEQ multiplex PCR. That table gives V, J and clone size, and the DNA gave D and trimming. The sample has tens of thousands of clones; nearly 85% are singletons. The clonotype originates from a woman aged 80 or over with acute or convalescent COVID-19. Source material: peripheral blood.

The CDR3 DNA sequence: TGTGCCAGCAGCCCCCCCGGTACAGTGGGCTACACCTTC. This translates into CASSPPGTVGYTF. The chain joins TRBV7-2 to TRBJ1-2; D not resolved. The CDR3 length is 13 residues. Trimming removed 5 bases at V and 8 bases at J, with 15 bases between. In germline, CDR1 is SGHTA, CDR2 FQGNSA. The whole variable domain, remainder taken from reference TRBV7-2 and TRBJ1-2, is GAGVSQSPSNKVTEKGKDVELRCDPISGHTALYWYRQSLGQGLEFLIYFQGNSAPDKSGLPSDRFSAERTGGSVSTLTIQRTQQEDSAVYLCASSPPGTVGYTFGSGTRLTVV.